This TCR beta chain was recovered during a study of cytomegalovirus exposure and HLA in healthy donors. This CDR3 has 14 residues. Germline assignment: CDR1 MNHNS and CDR2 SASEGT. Trimming shortened V by 8 bases and J by 0 bases, and 11 bases separated the two germline ends. A multiplex PCR was run with 60 Vbeta primers and 13 Jbeta primers. Sequenced by immunoSEQ multiplex PCR; TCRdb stores in-frame clones only, minus some. The data contain approximately 110,000 clones, around 83% of them singletons. The chain is built from TRBV6-1 and TRBJ2-1; D might be TRBD1 (6 bases). The TCR comes from a man aged 25-45 years in good health and CMV-seropositive. The material sequenced was PBMCs. The CDR3 DNA follows: TGTGCCAGCCTGACGGACAGCTCCTACAATGAGCAGTTCTTC. Amino acid sequence: CASLTDSSYNEQFF.